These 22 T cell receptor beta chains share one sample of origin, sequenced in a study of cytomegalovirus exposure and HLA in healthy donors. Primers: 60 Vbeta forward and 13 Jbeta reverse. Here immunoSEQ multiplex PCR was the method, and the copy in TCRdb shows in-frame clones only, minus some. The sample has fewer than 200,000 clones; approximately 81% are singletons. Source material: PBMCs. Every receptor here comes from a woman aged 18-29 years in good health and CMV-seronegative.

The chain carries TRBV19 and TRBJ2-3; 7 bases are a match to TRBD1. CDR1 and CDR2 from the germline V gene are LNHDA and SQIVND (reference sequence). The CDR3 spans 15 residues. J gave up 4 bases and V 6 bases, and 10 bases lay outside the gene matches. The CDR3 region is CASRKYRGAPDTQYF. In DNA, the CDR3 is TGTGCCAGTAGAAAATACAGGGGTGCCCCAGATACGCAGTATTTT.

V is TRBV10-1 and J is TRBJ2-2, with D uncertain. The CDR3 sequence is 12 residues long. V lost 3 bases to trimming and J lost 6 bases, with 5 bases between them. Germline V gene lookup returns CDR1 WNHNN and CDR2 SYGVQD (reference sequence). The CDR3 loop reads CASSDEAGELFF. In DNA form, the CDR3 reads TGCGCCAGCAGTGATGAGGCCGGGGAGCTGTTTTTT.

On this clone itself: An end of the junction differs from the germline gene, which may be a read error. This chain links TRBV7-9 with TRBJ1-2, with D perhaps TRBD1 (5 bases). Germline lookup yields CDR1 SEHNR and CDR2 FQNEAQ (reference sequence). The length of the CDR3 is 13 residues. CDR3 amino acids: CSSSLKGPHGYTF. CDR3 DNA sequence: TGTTCCAGCAGCTTGAAGGGGCCGCATGGCTACACCTTC.

The CDR3 sequence is CASSLESDRVSPEAFF. The CDR3 DNA is TGTGCCAGCAGCTTAGAGTCCGACAGGGTCAGCCCTGAAGCTTTCTTT. This rearrangement joins TRBV11-2 to TRBJ1-1; TRBD1 matches at 7 bases. There are 16 residues in the CDR3. The V gene end was trimmed by 0 bases and the J gene end by 6 bases; junction bases not matched to a gene: 10. Germline CDR1 and CDR2: SGHAT and FQNNGV.

The CDR3 nucleotides read TGTGCCAGCAGCAAAGCGGGGCGGGGAGGTCACGGGGAGCTGTTTTTT. Amino acid sequence: CASSKAGRGGHGELFF. The chain uses TRBV21-1 and TRBJ2-2; the table's D call TRBD2 went unverified against the DNA. TRBV21-1 is termed a pseudogene. The CDR3 extends over 16 amino acids.

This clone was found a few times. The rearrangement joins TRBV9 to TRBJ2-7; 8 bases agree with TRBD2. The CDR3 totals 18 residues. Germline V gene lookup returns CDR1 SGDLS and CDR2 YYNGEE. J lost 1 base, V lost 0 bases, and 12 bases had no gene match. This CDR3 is CASSVDAGGSGRSYEQYF. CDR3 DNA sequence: TGTGCCAGCAGCGTAGATGCGGGGGGTAGCGGGCGTTCCTACGAGCAGTACTTC. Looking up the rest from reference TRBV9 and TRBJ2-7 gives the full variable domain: DSGVTQTPKHLITATGQRVTLRCSPRSGDLSVYWYQQSLDQGLQFLIQYYNGEERAKGNILERFSAQQFPDLHSELNLSSLELGDSALYFCASSVDAGGSGRSYEQYFGPGTRLTVT.

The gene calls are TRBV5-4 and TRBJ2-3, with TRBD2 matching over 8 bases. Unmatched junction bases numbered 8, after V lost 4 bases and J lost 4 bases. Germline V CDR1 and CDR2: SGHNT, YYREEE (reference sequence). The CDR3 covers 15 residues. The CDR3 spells CASSPRGGGADTQYF. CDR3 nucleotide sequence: TGTGCCAGCAGCCCCCGGGGGGGAGGGGCAGATACGCAGTATTTT.

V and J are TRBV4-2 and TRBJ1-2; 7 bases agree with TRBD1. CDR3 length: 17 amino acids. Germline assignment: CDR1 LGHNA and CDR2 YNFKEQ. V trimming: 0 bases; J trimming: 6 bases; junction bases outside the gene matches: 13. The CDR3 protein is CASSQDRDRKHRDGYTF. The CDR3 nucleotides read TGTGCCAGCAGCCAAGACCGGGACAGAAAACATCGGGATGGCTACACCTTC.

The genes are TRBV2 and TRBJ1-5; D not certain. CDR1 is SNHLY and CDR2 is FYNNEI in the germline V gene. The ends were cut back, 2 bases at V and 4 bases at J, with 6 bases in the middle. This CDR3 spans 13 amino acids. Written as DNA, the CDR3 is TGTGCCAGCAGTGAAATAGCGAATCAGCCCCAGCATTTT. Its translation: CASSEIANQPQHF.

In nucleotides, the CDR3 is TGTGCCAGCTCAGCGGGGGGCACAGATACGCAGTATTTT. This encodes CASSAGGTDTQYF. V gene TRBV18 combines with J gene TRBJ2-3; 7 bases match TRBD2. Trimming took 5 bases from V and 1 from J; bases not matched to a gene: 0. CDR1 and CDR2 from the germline V gene are KGHSH and LQKENI. This CDR3 contains 13 residues. Using reference TRBV18 and TRBJ2-3 for the parts outside the CDR3, the full variable domain is NAGVMQNPRHLVRRRGQEARLRCSPMKGHSHVYWYRQLPEEGLKFMVYLQKENIIDESGMPKERFSAEFPKEGPSILRIQQVVRGDSAAYFCASSAGGTDTQYFGPGTRLTVL.

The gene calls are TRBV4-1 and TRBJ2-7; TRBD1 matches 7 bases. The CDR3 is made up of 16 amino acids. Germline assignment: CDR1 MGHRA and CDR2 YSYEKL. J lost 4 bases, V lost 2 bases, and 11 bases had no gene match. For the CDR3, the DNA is TGCGCCAGCAGCCAAAAATCCGGGACAGAGTCATACGAGCAGTACTTC. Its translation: CASSQKSGTESYEQYF.

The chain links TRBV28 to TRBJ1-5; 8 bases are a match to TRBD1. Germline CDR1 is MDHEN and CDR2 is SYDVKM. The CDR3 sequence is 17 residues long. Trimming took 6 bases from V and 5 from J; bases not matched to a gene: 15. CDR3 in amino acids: CASRIPTGAFSYQPQHF. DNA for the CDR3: TGTGCCAGCAGGATTCCGACAGGGGCCTTCTCTTATCAGCCCCAGCATTTT. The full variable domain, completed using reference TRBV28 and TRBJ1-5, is DVKVTQSSRYLVKRTGEKVFLECVQDMDHENMFWYRQDPGLGLRLIYFSYDVKMKEKGDIPEGYSVSREKKERFSLILESASTNQTSMYLCASRIPTGAFSYQPQHFGDGTRLSIL.

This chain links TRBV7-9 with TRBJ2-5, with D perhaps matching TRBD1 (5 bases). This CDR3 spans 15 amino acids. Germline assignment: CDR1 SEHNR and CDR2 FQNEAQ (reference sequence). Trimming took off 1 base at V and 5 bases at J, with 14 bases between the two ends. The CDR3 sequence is CASSLGRGQVETQYF. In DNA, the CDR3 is TGTGCCAGCAGCTTAGGTAGGGGTCAGGTCGAGACCCAGTACTTC.

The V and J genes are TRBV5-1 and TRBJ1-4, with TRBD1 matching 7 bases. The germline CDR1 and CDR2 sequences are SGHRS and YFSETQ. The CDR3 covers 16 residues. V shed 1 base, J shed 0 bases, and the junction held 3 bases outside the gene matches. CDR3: CASSLRGPSTNEKLFF. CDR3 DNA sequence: TGCGCCAGCAGCTTGAGGGGGCCCTCAACTAATGAAAAACTGTTTTTT.

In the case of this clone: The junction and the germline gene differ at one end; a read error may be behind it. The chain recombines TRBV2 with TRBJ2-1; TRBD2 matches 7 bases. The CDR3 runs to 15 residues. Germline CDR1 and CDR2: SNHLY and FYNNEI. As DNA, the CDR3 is TGTGCCAGCAGTCAAGCTAGCGGTACCTACAATGAGCAGTTCTTC. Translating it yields CASSQASGTYNEQFF.

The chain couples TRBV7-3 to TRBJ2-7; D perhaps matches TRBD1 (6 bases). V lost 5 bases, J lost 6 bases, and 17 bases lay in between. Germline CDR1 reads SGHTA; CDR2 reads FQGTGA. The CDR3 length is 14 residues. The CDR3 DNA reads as TGTGCCAGCAGCCCGTCTTACCAGGGGCCCGAGCAGTACTTC. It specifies CASSPSYQGPEQYF.

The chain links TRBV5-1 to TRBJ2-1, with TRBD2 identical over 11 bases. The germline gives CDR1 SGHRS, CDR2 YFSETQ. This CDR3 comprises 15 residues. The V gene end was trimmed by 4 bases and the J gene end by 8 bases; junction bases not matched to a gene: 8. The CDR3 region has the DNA TGCGCCAGCAGCCGATTAGCGGGAGGGTCGGATGAGCAGTTCTTC. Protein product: CASSRLAGGSDEQFF.

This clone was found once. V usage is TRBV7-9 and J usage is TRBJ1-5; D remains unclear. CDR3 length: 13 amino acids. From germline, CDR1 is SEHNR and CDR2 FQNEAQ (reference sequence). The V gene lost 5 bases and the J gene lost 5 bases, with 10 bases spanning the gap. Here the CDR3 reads CASSQVGDQPQHF. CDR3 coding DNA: TGTGCCAGCAGCCAAGTGGGCGATCAGCCCCAGCATTTT.

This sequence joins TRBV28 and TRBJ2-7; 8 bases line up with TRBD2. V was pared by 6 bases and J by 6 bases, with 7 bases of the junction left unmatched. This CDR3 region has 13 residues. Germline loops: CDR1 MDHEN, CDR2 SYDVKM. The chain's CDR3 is CASSGGGRSEQYF. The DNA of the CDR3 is TGTGCCAGCAGCGGGGGGGGGAGAAGCGAGCAGTACTTC.

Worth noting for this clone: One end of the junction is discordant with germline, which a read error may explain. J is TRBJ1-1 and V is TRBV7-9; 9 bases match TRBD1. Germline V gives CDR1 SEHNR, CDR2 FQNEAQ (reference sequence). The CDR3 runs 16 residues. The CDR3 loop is CSSSGQGTVRNTEAFF. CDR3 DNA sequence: TGTTCCAGCAGTGGACAGGGGACGGTGAGGAACACTGAAGCTTTCTTT.

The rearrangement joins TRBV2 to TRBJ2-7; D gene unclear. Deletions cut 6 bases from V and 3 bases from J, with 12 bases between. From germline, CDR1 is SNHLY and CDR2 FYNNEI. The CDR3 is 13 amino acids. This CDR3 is CASRQGVFYEQYF. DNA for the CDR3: TGTGCCAGCAGACAAGGAGTCTTCTACGAGCAGTACTTC.

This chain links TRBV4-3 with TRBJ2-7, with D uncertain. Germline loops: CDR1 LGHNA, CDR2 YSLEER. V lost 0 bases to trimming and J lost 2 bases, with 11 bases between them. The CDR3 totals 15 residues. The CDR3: CASSQDLGQTYEQYF. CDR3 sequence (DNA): TGCGCCAGCAGCCAAGATCTTGGGCAGACCTACGAGCAGTACTTC.